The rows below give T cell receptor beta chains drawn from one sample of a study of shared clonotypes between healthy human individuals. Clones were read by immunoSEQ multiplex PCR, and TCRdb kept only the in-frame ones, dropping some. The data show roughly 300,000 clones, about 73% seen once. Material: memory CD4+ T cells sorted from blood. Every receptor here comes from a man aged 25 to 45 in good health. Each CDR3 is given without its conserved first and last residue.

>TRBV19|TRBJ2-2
ASSRGLAGVRAGELF
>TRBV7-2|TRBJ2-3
ASSLEGAGTSGRARAQY
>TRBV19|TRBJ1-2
ASSGGGVRSYGYT
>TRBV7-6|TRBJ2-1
ASRNLAGNDEQF
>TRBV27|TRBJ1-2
ASSLTLWTANVYGYT
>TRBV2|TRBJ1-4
ASSERRNEKLF
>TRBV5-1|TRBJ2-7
ASSFLQGTPGEQY
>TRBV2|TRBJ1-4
ASNQWTGVGEKLF
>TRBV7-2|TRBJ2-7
ASSLRQGSYEQY
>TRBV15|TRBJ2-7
ATSRDLASGLYEQY
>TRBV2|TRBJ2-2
ASSVDRGTGELF
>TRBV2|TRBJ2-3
ASTLGWGTDTQY
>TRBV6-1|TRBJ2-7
ASSENHEQY
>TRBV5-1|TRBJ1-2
ASSSGGSVIYGYT
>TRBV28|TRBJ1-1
ASSRTGYNTEAF
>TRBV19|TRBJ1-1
ASSEREGTGTEAF
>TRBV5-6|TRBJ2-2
ASSPQTGSGTGELF
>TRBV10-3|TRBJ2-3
AIRGWDLAQY
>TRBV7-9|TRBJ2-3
ASSSVGGVGTDTQY
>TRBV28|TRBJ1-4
ASSSYEATNEKLF
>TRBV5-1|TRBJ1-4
ASSLSTATTATNEKLF
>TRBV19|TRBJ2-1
ASSPRGSAGPTYNEQF
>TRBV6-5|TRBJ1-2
ASSSSRVRYGYT
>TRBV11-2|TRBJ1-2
ASSFSRDYGYT
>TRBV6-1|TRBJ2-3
ASSEREAGTQY
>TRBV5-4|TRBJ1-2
ASSLSGGIYGYT
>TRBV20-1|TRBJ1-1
SASRVTEAF
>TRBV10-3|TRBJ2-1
AISVGTVHYNEQF